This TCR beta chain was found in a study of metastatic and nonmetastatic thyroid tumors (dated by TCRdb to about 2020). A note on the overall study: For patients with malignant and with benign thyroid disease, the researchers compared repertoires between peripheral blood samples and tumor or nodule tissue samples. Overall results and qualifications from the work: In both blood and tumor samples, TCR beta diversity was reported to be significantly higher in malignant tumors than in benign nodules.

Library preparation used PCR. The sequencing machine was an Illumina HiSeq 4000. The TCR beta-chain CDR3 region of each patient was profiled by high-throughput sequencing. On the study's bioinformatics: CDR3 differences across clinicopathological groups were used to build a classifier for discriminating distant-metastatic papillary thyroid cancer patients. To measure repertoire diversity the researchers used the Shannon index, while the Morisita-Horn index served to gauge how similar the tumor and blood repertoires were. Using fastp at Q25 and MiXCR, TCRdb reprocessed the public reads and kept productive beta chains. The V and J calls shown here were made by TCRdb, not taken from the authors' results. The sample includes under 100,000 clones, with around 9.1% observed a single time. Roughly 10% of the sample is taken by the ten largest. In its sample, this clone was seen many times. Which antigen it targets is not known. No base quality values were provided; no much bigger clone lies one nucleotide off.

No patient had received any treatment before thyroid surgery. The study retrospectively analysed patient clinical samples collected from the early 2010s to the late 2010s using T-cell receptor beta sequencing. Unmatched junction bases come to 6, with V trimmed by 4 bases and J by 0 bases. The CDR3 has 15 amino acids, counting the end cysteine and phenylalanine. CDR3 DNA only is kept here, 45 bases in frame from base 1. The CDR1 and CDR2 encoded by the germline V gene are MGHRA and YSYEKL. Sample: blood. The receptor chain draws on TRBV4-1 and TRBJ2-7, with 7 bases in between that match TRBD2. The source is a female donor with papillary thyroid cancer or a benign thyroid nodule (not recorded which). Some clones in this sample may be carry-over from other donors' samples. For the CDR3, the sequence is CASSPAGLSSYEQYF. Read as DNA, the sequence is TGCGCCAGCAGCCCAGCGGGACTTAGCTCCTACGAGCAGTACTTC.